The clone carrying this TCR beta chain has only one observation. These data originate in a study of control samples from healthy donors and cancer patients. Measured with immunoSEQ multiplex PCR; TCRdb has only the in-frame clones, and not every one. The table includes 150,000 to 200,000 clones, 75% to 95% detected once. The V end lost 7 bases, the J end lost 2 bases, and 14 bases lay between the germline ends. CDR1 and CDR2 from the germline V gene are MNHEY and SVGAGI. This CDR3 has 14 residues. The clonotype originates from a middle-aged woman in good health. The chain combines TRBV6-5 with TRBJ1-1; D call uncertain. The sample was blood. CDR3 DNA: TGTGCCAGCATAAGGGAAGGTAGAAACACTGAAGCTTTCTTT. Encoded protein: CASIREGRNTEAFF.